This T cell receptor beta chain was captured in a study of T-cell memory formation after mild COVID-19. This clonotype was observed a handful of times. TCRdb itself ran the 5' RACE reads through MiXCR, one entry per CDR3 protein. The sample lists about 470,000 distinct CDR3 sequences, around a quarter occurring once. The germline CDR1 and CDR2 sequences are DFQATT and SNEGSKA (reference sequence). This CDR3 spans 16 amino acids. The material sequenced was PBMCs or a T cell subset sorted from them (not recorded which). V and J are TRBV20-1 and TRBJ2-3; D is undetermined. This receptor was obtained from an adult woman who had mild COVID-19 (a few samples of this study predate the infection). Cell type and time point are not known. CDR3 in amino acids: CTHAKLAIPTVDTQYF. CDR3 DNA: TGCACCCACGCCAAACTGGCGATCCCTACTGTAGATACGCAGTATTTT.